This T cell receptor beta chain was identified in a study of blood T cell repertoires in COVID-19. Across the study: From the United States, Italy and Spain came samples of acute and convalescent COVID-19. T cells, B-cell-depleted T cells, or PBMCs supplied cDNA or gDNA.

Looked up from germline, CDR1 is SGHRS and CDR2 is YFSETQ. The CDR3 has 14 amino acids. J gave up 3 bases and V 4 bases, and 4 bases lay outside the gene matches. Per the original methods: Amplification of reference gene primers provided the estimated nucleated cell counts. Some clones are missing from TCRdb's copy, which holds only in-frame ones; the method was immunoSEQ multiplex PCR. V and J calls and clone size are as listed in that table; D and trimming were resolved from the DNA. Here the sample spans more than 100,000 clones, approximately 87% being singletons. This chain connects TRBV5-1 to TRBJ1-2; TRBD1 aligns across 9 bases. The receptor was isolated from a human donor in a cohort sampled during active or convalescent COVID-19. Sequencing was done on a sample of peripheral blood. CDR3: CASSPGQGDYGYTF. In DNA form, the CDR3 reads TGCGCCAGCAGCCCGGGACAGGGAGACTATGGCTACACCTTC.